This paragraph reports one T cell receptor (beta chain). This clonotype was seen at least ten times. No antigen is known for it. No quality values exist for individual bases; no much larger clone is one base distant. This specimen belongs to a study of T cells in Graves' hyperthyroidism and ophthalmopathy (dated by TCRdb to 2018 to 2020). Notes on the research overall: Peripheral blood samples were taken at initial diagnosis, before any treatment was given. In six Graves' hyperthyroidism patients, the study also compared T-cell repertoires from thyroid tissue with T-cell repertoires from blood. The paper reports TCR Vbeta CDR3 sequencing of approximately 140 peripheral blood samples: over 40 ophthalmopathy, roughly 74 hyperthyroidism and approximately 17 progressor patients. An independent validation cohort of 18 to 20 hyperthyroidism patients and about 15 patients who later progressed to ophthalmopathy tested prospective prediction of ophthalmopathy. A discovery cohort of about 96 patients, 43 with Graves' ophthalmopathy and more than 55 with stable Graves' hyperthyroidism, was used to find distinguishing TCR V-J signatures. Following sampling, methimazole starting at 30 mg daily was given to hyperthyroidism patients, and high-dose intravenous methylprednisolone was given to ophthalmopathy patients. The roughly 91 discovery patients were randomly divided into training and test sets at a 7:3 ratio.

TCR beta CDR3 regions were amplified from RNA transcripts. A first-round RT-PCR of the TCR CDR3 used the HTBI primer set with the Qiagen OneStep RT-PCR kit. Libraries were constructed in a second round of multiplex PCR, after which size selection and purification were carried out. Paired-end sequencing of the libraries was performed with 100 bp reads on an Illumina HiSeq2000. As for how the authors treated the data: SOAPnuke was used to process the raw data, throwing out any read that contained adapters or uncalled bases, had a mean Phred below 15, or lacked an exact constant-primer or identifier match. COPE v1.2.5 was used to merge the high-quality paired reads, and each unique nucleotide sequence was defined as a clonotype. Clonotypes were aligned to IMGT TRBV, TRBD and TRBJ reference segments using MiTCR v1.1. Only V-J combinations with frequency above 0.0001, covering 98% to 99.2% of repertoires, were analysed. A TCS score was defined as the ratio of F50 (clonal expansion) to E x V (chaos), with BLOSUM62-based TCRdist applied between CDR3 peptides within each V-J. Welch's t-statistics and random forest reduced around 510 V-J features to some 14, which were used in a naive Bayes classifier (R e1071). TCRdb handled the public reads itself, with Q25 trimming in fastp and clone calling in MiXCR, and kept productive beta chains. When rows share a CDR3 protein, they turn into one entry using the most common DNA and genes. The authors' filters were not applied to this entry. The sample yields some 500,000 distinct CDR3 sequences; about 16% were counted once. Together, the top ten hold less than 30% of the sample.

What the study reported, not specific to this receptor: Sample size was not statistically predetermined, and investigators were not blinded to group allocation. Most expanded thyroid clonotypes (frequency above 0.001) were also found in blood, which suggests that blood repertoires may mirror thyroid immune responses. In validation, the model predicted progression to ophthalmopathy with just under 71% sensitivity and 72% to 75% specificity, a median of 6.5 months before onset. A 13 V-J signature model separated ophthalmopathy from stable hyperthyroidism, with roughly 88% sensitivity and roughly 84% specificity in cross-validation and 80%/75% in testing.

Ophthalmopathy patients had moderately to severely active disease, Clinical Activity Score of at least 3, NOSPECS grade of at least 4, and duration under 3 months. The study excluded patients with uncontrolled infections, other autoimmune diseases, pregnancy or lactation. Diagnoses were based on clinical symptoms, serum thyroxine and TRAb, thyroid ultrasound and orbital computed tomography. PBMCs were separated from approximately 10 ml of fresh peripheral blood using Ficoll-Paque density gradient centrifugation. Total RNA was extracted using Trizol reagent, and RNA quality was assessed on an Agilent 2100 Bioanalyzer. V is shortened by 5 bases, J by 1 base, and the region joining them spans 12 bases. The CDR3 goes from the cysteine to the phenylalanine over 13 residues. This entry keeps only the CDR3 DNA: 39 bases, framed from base 1. In the germline V gene (reference sequence), CDR1 corresponds to GTSNPN and CDR2 to SVGIG.

Sequencing was performed on blood. Recombination connected TRBV30 to TRBJ2-7; TRBD1 could be the D gene, as 5 bases match. The clonotype was recovered from a woman in her 30s with Graves' ophthalmopathy. CDR3 sequence: CAWDSLGSYEQYF. At the DNA level, the sequence is TGTGCCTGGGACAGCCTCGGTTCCTACGAGCAGTACTTC.